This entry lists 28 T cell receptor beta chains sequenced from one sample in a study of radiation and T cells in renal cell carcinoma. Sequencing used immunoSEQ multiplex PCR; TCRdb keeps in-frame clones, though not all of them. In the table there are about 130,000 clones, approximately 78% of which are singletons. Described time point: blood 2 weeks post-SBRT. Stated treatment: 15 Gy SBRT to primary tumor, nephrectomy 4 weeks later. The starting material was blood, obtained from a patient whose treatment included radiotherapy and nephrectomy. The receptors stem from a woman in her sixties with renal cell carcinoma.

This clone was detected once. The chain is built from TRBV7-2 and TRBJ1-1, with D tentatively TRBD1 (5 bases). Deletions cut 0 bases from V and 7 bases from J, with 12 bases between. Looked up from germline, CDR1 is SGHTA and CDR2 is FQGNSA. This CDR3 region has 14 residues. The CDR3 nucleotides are TGTGCCAGCAGCTTAGCAGTGGGGGGGTATGAAGCTTTCTTT. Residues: CASSLAVGGYEAFF.

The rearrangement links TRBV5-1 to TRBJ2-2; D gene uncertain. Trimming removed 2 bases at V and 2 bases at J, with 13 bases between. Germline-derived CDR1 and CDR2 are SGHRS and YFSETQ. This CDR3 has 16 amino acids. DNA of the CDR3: TGCGCCAGCAGCTTCGGCGACGCGCCTAACACCGGGGAGCTGTTTTTT. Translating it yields CASSFGDAPNTGELFF. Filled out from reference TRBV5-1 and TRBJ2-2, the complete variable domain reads KAGVTQTPRYLIKTRGQQVTLSCSPISGHRSVSWYQQTPGQGLQFLFEYFSETQRNKGNFPGRFSGRQFSNSRSEMNVSTLELGDSALYLCASSFGDAPNTGELFFGEGSRLTVL.

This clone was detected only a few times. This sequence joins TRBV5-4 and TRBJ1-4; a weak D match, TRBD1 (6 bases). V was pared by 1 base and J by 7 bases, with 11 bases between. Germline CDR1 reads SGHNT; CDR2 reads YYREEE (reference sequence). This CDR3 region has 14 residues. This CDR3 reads CASSLNGGSEKLFF. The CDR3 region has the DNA TGTGCCAGCAGCTTGAACGGGGGCAGTGAAAAACTGTTTTTT.

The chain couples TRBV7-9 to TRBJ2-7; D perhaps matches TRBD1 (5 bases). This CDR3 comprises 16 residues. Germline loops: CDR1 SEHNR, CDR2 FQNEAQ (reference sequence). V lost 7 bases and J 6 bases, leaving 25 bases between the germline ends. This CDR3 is CASNLRVGTPRGEQYF. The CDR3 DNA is TGTGCCAGCAACCTTAGGGTTGGAACACCAAGGGGCGAGCAGTACTTC.

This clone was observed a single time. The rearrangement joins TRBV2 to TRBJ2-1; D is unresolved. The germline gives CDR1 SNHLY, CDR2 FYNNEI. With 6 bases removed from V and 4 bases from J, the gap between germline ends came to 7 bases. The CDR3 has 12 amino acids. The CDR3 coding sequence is TGTGCCAGCAGCCTTCTATACAATGAGCAGTTCTTC. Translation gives CASSLLYNEQFF.

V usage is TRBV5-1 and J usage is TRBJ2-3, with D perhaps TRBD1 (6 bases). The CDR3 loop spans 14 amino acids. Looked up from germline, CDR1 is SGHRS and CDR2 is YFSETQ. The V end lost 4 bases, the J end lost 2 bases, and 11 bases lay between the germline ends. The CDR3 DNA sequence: TGCGCCAGCAGCGGGGGACATGTCACAGATACGCAGTATTTT. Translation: CASSGGHVTDTQYF.

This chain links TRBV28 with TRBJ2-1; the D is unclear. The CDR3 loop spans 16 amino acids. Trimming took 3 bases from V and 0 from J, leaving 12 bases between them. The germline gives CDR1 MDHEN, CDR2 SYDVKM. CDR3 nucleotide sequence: TGTGCCAGCAGTTTTTCCCCTCGAAGCTCCTACAATGAGCAGTTCTTC. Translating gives CASSFSPRSSYNEQFF.

CDR3 protein: CSVLNGAVTNYGYTF. The CDR3 bases are TGCAGCGTGTTGAACGGCGCGGTAACTAACTATGGCTACACCTTC. This sequence joins TRBV29-1 and TRBJ1-2; D call uncertain. This CDR3 is built from 15 residues. Deletions cut 6 bases from V and 0 bases from J, with 17 bases between. The germline gives CDR1 SQVTM, CDR2 ANQGSEA.

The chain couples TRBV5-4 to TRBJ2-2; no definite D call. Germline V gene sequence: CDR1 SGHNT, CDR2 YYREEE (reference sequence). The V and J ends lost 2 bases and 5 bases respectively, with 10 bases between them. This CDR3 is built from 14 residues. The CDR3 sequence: CASSLSSGTGELFF. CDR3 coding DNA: TGTGCCAGCAGCTTAAGCTCTGGGACCGGGGAGCTGTTTTTT.

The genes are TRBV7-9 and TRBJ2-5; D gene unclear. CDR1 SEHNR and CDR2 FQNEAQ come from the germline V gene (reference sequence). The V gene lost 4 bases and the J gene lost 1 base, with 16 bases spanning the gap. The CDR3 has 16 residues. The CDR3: CASSSFGGVRQETQYF. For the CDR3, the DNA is TGTGCCAGCAGCTCCTTCGGCGGTGTCCGCCAAGAGACCCAGTACTTC.

CDR3 sequence: CASSRGQGANSYEQYF. CDR3 DNA sequence: TGTGCCAGCTCCCGCGGACAGGGGGCTAATTCCTACGAGCAGTACTTC. The genes are TRBV18 and TRBJ2-7; TRBD1 matches at 11 bases. J gave up 1 base and V 6 bases, and 8 bases lay outside the gene matches. This CDR3 region has 16 residues. In germline, CDR1 is KGHSH, CDR2 LQKENI.

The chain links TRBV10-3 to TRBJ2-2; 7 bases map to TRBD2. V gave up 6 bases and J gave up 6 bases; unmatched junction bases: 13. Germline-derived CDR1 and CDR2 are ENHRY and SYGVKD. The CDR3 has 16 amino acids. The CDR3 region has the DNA TGTGCCATCAGATTAGCGGGTGCCCCCGCGTCCGGGGAGCTGTTTTTT. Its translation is CAIRLAGAPASGELFF.

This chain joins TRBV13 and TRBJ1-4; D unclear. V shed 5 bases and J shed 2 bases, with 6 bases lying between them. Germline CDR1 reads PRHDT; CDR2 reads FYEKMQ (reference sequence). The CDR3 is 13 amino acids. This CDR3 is CASSRRTNEKLFF. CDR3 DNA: TGTGCCAGCAGCCGCCGGACTAATGAAAAACTGTTTTTT.

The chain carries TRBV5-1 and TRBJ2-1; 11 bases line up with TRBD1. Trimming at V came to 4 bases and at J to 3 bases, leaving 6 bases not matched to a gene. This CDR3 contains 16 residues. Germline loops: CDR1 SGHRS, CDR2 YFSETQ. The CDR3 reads CASSPVGTGGYNEQFF. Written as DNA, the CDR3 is TGCGCCAGCAGCCCGGTTGGGACAGGGGGCTACAATGAGCAGTTCTTC.

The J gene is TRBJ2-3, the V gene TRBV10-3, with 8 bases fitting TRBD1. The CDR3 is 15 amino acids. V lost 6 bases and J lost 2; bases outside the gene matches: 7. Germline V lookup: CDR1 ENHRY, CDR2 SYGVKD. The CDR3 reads CAIRPGTGNTDTQYF. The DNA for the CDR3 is TGTGCCATCAGACCCGGGACAGGCAACACAGATACGCAGTATTTT.

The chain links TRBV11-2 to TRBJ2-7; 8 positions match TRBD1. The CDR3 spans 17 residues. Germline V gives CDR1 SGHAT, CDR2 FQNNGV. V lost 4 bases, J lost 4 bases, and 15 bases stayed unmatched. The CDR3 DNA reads TGTGCCAGCAGCTCAATAACCGGGACAGGTGGATTATACGAGCAGTACTTC. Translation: CASSSITGTGGLYEQYF.

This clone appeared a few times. The CDR3 region has the DNA TGTGCCAGCAGCCTCATAGATACGGGCAACACTGAAGCTTTCTTT. Its translation: CASSLIDTGNTEAFF. V is TRBV9 and J is TRBJ1-1, with unresolved D. Trimming left V 4 bases short and J 2 bases short, with 15 bases between. The V gene's germline CDR1 is SGDLS and CDR2 YYNGEE. The CDR3 sequence is 15 residues long.

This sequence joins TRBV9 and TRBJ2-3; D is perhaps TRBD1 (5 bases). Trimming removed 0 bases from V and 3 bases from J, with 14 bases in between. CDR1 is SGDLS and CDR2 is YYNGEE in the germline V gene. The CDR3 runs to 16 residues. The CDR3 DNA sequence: TGTGCCAGCAGCGTAGCTTGGCAGGGTATAACAGATACGCAGTATTTT. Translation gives CASSVAWQGITDTQYF.

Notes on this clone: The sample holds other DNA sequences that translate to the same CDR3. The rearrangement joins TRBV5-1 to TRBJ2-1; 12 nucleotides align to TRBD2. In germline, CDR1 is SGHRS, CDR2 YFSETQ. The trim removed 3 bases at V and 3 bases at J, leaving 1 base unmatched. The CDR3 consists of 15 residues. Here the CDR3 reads CASSSTSGSYNEQFF. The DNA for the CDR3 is TGCGCCAGCAGCTCGACTAGCGGGAGCTACAATGAGCAGTTCTTC.

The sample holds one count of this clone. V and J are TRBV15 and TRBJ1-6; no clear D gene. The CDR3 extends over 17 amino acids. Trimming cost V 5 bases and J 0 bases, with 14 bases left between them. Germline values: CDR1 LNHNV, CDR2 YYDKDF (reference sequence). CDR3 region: CATSFGLASSYNSPLHF. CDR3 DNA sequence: TGTGCCACCAGCTTTGGACTGGCCAGCTCCTATAATTCACCCCTCCACTTT.

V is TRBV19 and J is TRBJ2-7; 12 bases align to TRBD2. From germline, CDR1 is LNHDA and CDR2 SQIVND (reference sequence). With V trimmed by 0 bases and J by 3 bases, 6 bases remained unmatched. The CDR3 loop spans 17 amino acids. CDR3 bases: TGTGCCAGTAGTATAGACGGACTAGCGGGACCGAACTACGAGCAGTACTTC. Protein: CASSIDGLAGPNYEQYF. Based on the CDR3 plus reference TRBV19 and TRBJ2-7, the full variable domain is DGGITQSPKYLFRKEGQNVTLSCEQNLNHDAMYWYRQDPGQGLRLIYYSQIVNDFQKGDIAEGYSVSREKKESFPLTVTSAQKNPTAFYLCASSIDGLAGPNYEQYFGPGTRLTVT.

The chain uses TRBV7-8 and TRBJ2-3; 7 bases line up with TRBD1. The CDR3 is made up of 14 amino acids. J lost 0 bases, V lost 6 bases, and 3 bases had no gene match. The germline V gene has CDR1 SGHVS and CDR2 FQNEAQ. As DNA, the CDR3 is TGTGCCAGCAGGGACAGGATTAGCACAGATACGCAGTATTTT. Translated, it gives CASRDRISTDTQYF.

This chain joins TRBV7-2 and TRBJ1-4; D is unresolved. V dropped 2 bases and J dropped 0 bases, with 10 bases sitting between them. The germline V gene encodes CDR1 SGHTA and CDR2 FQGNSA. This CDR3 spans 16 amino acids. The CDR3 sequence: CASSLRPTATNEKLFF. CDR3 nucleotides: TGTGCCAGCAGCTTAAGACCGACCGCAACTAATGAAAAACTGTTTTTT.

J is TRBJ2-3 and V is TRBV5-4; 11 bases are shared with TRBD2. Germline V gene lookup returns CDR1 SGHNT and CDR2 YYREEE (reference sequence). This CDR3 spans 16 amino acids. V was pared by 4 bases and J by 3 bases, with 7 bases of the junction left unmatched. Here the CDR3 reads CASSPSSGRRTDTQYF. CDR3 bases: TGTGCCAGCAGCCCTTCTAGCGGGAGGCGAACAGATACGCAGTATTTT.

Here the CDR3 reads CASSLGSPVPTYEQYF. CDR3 DNA sequence: TGCGCCAGCAGCTTGGGGTCCCCAGTCCCGACCTACGAGCAGTACTTC. The gene calls are TRBV5-1 and TRBJ2-7; D unclear. V lost 0 bases and J 2 bases, leaving 15 bases between the germline ends. Germline CDR1 is SGHRS and CDR2 is YFSETQ. This CDR3 is 16 amino acids long.

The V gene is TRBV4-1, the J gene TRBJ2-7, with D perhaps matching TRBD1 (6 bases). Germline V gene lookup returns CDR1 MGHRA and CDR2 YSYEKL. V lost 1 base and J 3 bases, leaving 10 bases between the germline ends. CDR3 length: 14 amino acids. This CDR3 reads CASSQGVTGYEQYF. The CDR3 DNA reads TGCGCCAGCAGCCAAGGGGTGACAGGCTACGAGCAGTACTTC.

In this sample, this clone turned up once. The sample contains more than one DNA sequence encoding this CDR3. The CDR3 sequence: CASSRQGLNEQYF. CDR3 DNA: TGTGCCAGCAGTCGACAGGGTCTTAACGAGCAGTACTTC. The rearrangement links TRBV2 to TRBJ2-7; 7 nucleotides agree with TRBD1. Germline-derived CDR1 and CDR2 are SNHLY and FYNNEI. CDR3 length: 13 amino acids. V lost 5 bases, J lost 5 bases, and 6 bases stayed unmatched.

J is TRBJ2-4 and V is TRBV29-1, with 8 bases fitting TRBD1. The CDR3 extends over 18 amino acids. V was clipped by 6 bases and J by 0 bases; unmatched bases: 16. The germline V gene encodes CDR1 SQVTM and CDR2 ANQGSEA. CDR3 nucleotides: TGCAGCGTCGGTCGGACAGGGTCCGGGTTACTAGCCAAAAACATTCAGTACTTC. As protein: CSVGRTGSGLLAKNIQYF.